One and the same sample provided the 2 T cell receptor beta chains below, sequenced in a study of CD8+ T cells in alopecia areata. Documented treatment: oral pan-JAK inhibitor, 5-10 mg twice daily. Isolated RNA was reverse transcribed into cDNA used as the sequencing template. Some clones are missing from TCRdb's copy, which holds only in-frame ones; the method was immunoSEQ multiplex PCR. The sample records 90,000 to 150,000 clones, around 53% being singletons. Sequencing was performed on CD4+ T cells sorted from blood, taken at week 4, from a patient treated with tofacitinib. These TCRs come from a human donor with alopecia areata.

With respect to this clone: Other DNA sequences of this sample code for an identical CDR3. The chain has TRBV7-9 and TRBJ1-1; TRBD1 matches at 8 bases. V was pared by 9 bases and J by 1 base, with 1 base of the junction left unmatched. Per the germline V gene, CDR1 is SEHNR and CDR2 is FQNEAQ (reference sequence). This CDR3 is 12 amino acids long. The CDR3 sequence: CASGQGNTEAFF. CDR3 bases: TGTGCCAGTGGACAGGGGAACACTGAAGCTTTCTTT.

This rearrangement joins TRBV7-9 to TRBJ2-7; D might be TRBD1 or TRBD2, each matching 5 bases. Per germline, CDR1 SEHNR and CDR2 FQNEAQ (reference sequence). Deletions cut 5 bases from V and 6 bases from J, with 23 bases between. The CDR3 contains 16 residues. In DNA form, the CDR3 reads TGTGCCAGCAGCCCGCCCATGGGACGACGGGAACTCGAGCAGTACTTC. The encoded protein is CASSPPMGRRELEQYF.